This T cell receptor (beta chain) stems from a study of T cells in localized non-small cell lung cancer. Study conclusions and caveats: Uninvolved adjacent lung showed the highest T cell clonality, exceeding tumor.

Produced via immunoSEQ multiplex PCR; TCRdb's table is partial and in-frame only. This sample has about 34,000 clones, with around nine tenths found just once. In the case of this clone: Its antigen is unknown.

Germline CDR1 reads LGHNA; CDR2 reads YSLEER. V lost 4 bases, J lost 7 bases, and 8 bases stayed unmatched. This CDR3 has 16 amino acids. The rearrangement uses TRBV4-3 and TRBJ1-4; 11 positions agree with TRBD1. The input for sequencing was peripheral blood, taken before any cancer treatment. The origin of this receptor is a woman aged 40 to 75 with stage I lung adenocarcinoma. CDR3 DNA: TGCGCCAGCAGCCGAGAAATCGGGACAGGGGGTGAAAAACTGTTTTTT. Its protein product is CASSREIGTGGEKLFF.